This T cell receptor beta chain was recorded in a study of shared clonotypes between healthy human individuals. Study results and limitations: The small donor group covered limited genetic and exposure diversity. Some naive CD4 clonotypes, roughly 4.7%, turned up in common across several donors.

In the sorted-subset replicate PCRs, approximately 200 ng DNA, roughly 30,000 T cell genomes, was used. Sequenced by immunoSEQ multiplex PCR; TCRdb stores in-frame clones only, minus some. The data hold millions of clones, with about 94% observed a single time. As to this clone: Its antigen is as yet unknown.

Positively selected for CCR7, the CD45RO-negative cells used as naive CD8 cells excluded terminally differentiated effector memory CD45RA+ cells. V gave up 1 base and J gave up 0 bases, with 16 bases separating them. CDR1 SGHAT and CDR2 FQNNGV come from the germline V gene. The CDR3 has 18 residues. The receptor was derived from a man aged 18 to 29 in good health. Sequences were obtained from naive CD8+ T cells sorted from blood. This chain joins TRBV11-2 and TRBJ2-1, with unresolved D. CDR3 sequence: CASSLGMALTSSYNEQFF. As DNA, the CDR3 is TGTGCCAGCAGCTTAGGGATGGCTCTTACGAGCTCCTACAATGAGCAGTTCTTC.